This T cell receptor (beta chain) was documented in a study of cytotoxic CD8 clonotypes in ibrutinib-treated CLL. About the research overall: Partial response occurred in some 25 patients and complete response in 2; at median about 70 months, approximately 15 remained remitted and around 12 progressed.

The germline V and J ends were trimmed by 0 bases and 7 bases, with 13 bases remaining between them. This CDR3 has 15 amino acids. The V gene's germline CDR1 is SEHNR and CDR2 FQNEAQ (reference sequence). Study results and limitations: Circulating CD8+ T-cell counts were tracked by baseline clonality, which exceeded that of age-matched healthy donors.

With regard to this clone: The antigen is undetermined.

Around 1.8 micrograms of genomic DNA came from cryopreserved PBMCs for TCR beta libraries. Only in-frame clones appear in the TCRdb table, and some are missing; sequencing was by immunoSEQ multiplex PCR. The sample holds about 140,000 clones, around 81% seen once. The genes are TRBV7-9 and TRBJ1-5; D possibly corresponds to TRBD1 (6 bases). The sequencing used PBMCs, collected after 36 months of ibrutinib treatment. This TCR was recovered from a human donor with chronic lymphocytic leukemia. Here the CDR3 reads CASSLAGGRGQPQHF. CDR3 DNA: TGTGCCAGCAGCTTAGCGGGGGGGCGCGGGCAGCCCCAGCATTTT.